Each of the 14 T cell receptor beta chains below was sequenced from the same sample in a study of chemoradiotherapy in HPV16-positive cancers. The data were produced by immunoSEQ multiplex PCR, yet TCRdb's version contains in-frame clones alone and is incomplete. The sample consists of 55,000 to 85,000 clones, 88% of them appearing once. Here the sequenced sample was blood, taken from a patient who underwent chemoradiotherapy. The receptors were sampled from a human donor with HPV-associated anogenital cancer.

The chain is built from TRBV19 and TRBJ1-2; no reliable D call. This CDR3 is built from 14 residues. V gave up 8 bases and J gave up 5 bases, with 18 bases separating them. Per the germline V gene, CDR1 is LNHDA and CDR2 is SQIVND (reference sequence). The CDR3 region has the DNA TGTGCCAGTCGTCAAACGGGGTCCGGGTATGGCTACACCTTC. Translation gives CASRQTGSGYGYTF.

This clone was counted once. J is TRBJ1-5 and V is TRBV19; D is possibly TRBD1 (5 bases). Trimming removed 2 bases at V and 0 bases at J, with 23 bases between. This CDR3 has 20 amino acids. Germline assignment: CDR1 LNHDA and CDR2 SQIVND (reference sequence). The CDR3 reads CASSIIPSSPRGHSNQPQHF. The DNA of the CDR3 is TGTGCCAGTAGTATAATTCCCTCGTCGCCCCGGGGCCATAGCAATCAGCCCCAGCATTTT.

The chain is built from TRBV11-2 and TRBJ2-7; D may be TRBD2 (6 bases). V was pared by 3 bases and J by 5 bases, with 17 bases between. CDR3 length: 15 residues. Germline V gene data show CDR1 as SGHAT and CDR2 as FQNNGV. The chain's CDR3 is CASSFSGWGLDEQYF. In DNA form, the CDR3 reads TGTGCCAGCAGCTTTTCTGGATGGGGACTGGACGAGCAGTACTTC. Filled out from reference TRBV11-2 and TRBJ2-7, the complete variable domain reads EAGVAQSPRYKIIEKRQSVAFWCNPISGHATLYWYQQILGQGPKLLIQFQNNGVVDDSQLPKDRFSAERLKGVDSTLKIQPAKLEDSAVYLCASSFSGWGLDEQYFGPGTRLTVT.

This sequence joins TRBV25-1 and TRBJ2-2; TRBD2 matches 14 bases. CDR1 and CDR2 from the germline V gene are MGHDK and SYGVNS. The CDR3 contains 18 residues. V lost 4 bases to trimming and J lost 0 bases; unmatched junction nucleotides: 4. The CDR3 coding sequence is TGTGCCAGCAGTGGGGGACTAGCGGGGGCCCCGAACACCGGGGAGCTGTTTTTT. It yields the protein CASSGGLAGAPNTGELFF.

This chain joins TRBV10-3 and TRBJ1-5; perhaps TRBD1 as D (5 bases). Germline V gives CDR1 ENHRY, CDR2 SYGVKD. V was trimmed by 2 bases and J by 5 bases, leaving 13 bases between them. The CDR3 runs to 15 residues. The CDR3 region has the DNA TGTGCCATCAGTGAGGTGGGAATCAGGGATCAGCCCCAGCATTTT. It specifies CAISEVGIRDQPQHF.

For this clone: The sample holds other DNA sequences that translate to the same CDR3. V is TRBV11-3 and J is TRBJ2-7; tentatively, D is TRBD1 (5 bases). The CDR3 spans 11 residues. Germline V gene data show CDR1 as SGHNT and CDR2 as YENEEA. The V and J ends lost 11 bases and 4 bases respectively, with 12 bases between them. Written as DNA, the CDR3 is TGTGCCCGCGGACACTATTACGAGCAGTACTTC. Its translation: CARGHYYEQYF.

J is TRBJ1-5 and V is TRBV30, with D tentatively TRBD1 (5 bases). From germline, CDR1 is GTSNPN and CDR2 SVGIG (reference sequence). CDR3 length equals 14 residues. Between the trimmed V and J ends, which lost 1 base and 5 bases, there was a span of 12 bases. As DNA, the CDR3 is TGTGCCTGGAGTGCCGGGGGGAGCCATCAGCCCCAGCATTTT. Translating it yields CAWSAGGSHQPQHF.

This CDR3 is CASSLSRRGGYNEQFF. CDR3 bases: TGTGCCAGCAGTTTATCCCGGCGGGGGGGCTACAATGAGCAGTTCTTC. The chain recombines TRBV28 with TRBJ2-1; 9 nucleotides align to TRBD2. CDR1 is MDHEN, CDR2 SYDVKM, per germline. The CDR3 totals 16 residues. Germline trimming cut 1 base from V and 3 bases from J; bases unmatched to any gene: 4.

V gene TRBV4-1 combines with J gene TRBJ2-5, with TRBD2 as a possible D gene (6 bases). The J call is in doubt because the DNA end fits TRBJ2-7 better. The CDR3 is 16 amino acids. Looked up from germline, CDR1 is MGHRA and CDR2 is YSYEKL. DNA for the CDR3: TGCGCCAGCAGCCAACCCGCCAGGACGCGGGACTACGAGCAGTACTTC. It encodes CASSQPARTRDYEQYF.

The chain carries TRBV6-6 and TRBJ1-2, with D perhaps TRBD1 (5 bases). CDR1 is MNHNY, CDR2 SVGAGI, per germline (reference sequence). Trimming stripped 5 bases from V and 4 bases from J, with 14 bases between. CDR3 size: 14 residues. This CDR3 is CASSHIQDLYGYTF. CDR3 coding DNA: TGTGCCAGCAGTCACATACAGGACCTCTATGGCTACACCTTC.

V usage is TRBV28 and J usage is TRBJ1-5; no definite D call. Trimming cost V 7 bases and J 7 bases, with 14 bases left between them. The germline CDR1 and CDR2 sequences are MDHEN and SYDVKM. The CDR3 loop spans 13 amino acids. This CDR3 is CASILQEGQPQHF. In nucleotides, the CDR3 is TGTGCCAGCATCCTTCAGGAGGGCCAGCCCCAGCATTTT.

About this clone itself: One end of the junction fails to match germline, which may point to a read error. The genes are TRBV7-7 and TRBJ2-7, with TRBD1 matching over 12 bases. CDR3 length: 15 residues. Looked up from germline, CDR1 is SSHAT and CDR2 is FNYEAQ (reference sequence). The DNA for the CDR3 is TGTGCTAGCAGCCTGGGACAGGGGGCAGCGTACGAGCAGTACTTC. Translation gives CASSLGQGAAYEQYF.

This clone was picked up one time. The chain is built from TRBV5-1 and TRBJ2-7, with D uncertain. Germline CDR1 reads SGHRS; CDR2 reads YFSETQ. The CDR3 loop spans 12 amino acids. The V gene lost 7 bases and the J gene lost 6 bases, with 14 bases spanning the gap. This chain's CDR3 is CASGRLIGEQYF. CDR3 DNA sequence: TGCGCCAGCGGCCGACTCATTGGCGAGCAGTACTTC.

The V gene is TRBV10-1, the J gene TRBJ2-5; D is uncertain. Trimming removed 2 bases from V and 1 base from J, with 11 bases in between. Germline values: CDR1 WNHNN, CDR2 SYGVQD (reference sequence). The CDR3 length is 15 residues. CDR3 sequence: CASSERAGGQETQYF. CDR3 nucleotide sequence: TGCGCCAGCAGTGAGCGAGCCGGTGGCCAAGAGACCCAGTACTTC.